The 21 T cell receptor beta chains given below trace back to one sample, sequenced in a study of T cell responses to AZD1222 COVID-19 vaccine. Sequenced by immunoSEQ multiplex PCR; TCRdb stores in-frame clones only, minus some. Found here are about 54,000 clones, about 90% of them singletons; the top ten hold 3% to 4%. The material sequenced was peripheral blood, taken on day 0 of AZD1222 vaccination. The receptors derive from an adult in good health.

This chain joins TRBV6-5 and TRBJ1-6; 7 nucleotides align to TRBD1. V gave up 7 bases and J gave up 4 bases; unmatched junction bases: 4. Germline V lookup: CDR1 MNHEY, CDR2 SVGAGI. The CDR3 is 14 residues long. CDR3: CASTVGQYNSPLHF. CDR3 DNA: TGTGCCAGCACCGTGGGACAGTATAATTCACCCCTCCACTTT.

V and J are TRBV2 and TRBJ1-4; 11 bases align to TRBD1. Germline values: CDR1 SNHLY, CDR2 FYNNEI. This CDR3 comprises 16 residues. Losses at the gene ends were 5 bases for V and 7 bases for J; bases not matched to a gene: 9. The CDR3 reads CASSPGTGGIGEKLFF. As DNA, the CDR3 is TGTGCCAGCAGTCCCGGGACAGGGGGTATCGGTGAAAAACTGTTTTTT.

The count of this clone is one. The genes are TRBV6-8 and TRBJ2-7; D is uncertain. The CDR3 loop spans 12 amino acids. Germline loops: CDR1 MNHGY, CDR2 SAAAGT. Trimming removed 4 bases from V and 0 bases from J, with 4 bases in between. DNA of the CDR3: TGTGCCAGCAGTTTAGACTCCTACGAGCAGTACTTC. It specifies CASSLDSYEQYF.

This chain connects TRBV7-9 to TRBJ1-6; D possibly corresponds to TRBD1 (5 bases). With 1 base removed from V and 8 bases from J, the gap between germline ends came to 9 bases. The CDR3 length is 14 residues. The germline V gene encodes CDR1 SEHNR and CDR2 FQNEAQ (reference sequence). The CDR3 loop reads CASSLGGDDSPLHF. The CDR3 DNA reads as TGTGCCAGCAGCTTAGGGGGGGATGATTCACCCCTCCACTTT.

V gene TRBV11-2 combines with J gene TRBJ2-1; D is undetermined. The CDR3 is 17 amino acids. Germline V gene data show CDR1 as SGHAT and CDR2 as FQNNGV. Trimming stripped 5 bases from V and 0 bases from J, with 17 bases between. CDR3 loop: CASSPGLYESSYNEQFF. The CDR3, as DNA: TGTGCCAGCAGCCCAGGCCTTTACGAGAGCTCCTACAATGAGCAGTTCTTC.

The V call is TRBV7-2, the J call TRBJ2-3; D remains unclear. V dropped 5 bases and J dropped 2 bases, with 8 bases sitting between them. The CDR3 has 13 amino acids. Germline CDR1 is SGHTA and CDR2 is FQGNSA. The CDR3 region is CASSRRFTDTQYF. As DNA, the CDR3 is TGTGCCAGCAGCCGGCGGTTCACAGATACGCAGTATTTT.

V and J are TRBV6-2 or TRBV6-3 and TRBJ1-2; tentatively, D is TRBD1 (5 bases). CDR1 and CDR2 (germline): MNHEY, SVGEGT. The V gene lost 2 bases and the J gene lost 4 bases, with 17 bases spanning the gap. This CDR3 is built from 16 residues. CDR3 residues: CASSYNYDGAGYGYTF. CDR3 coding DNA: TGTGCCAGCAGTTACAACTACGACGGGGCGGGCTATGGCTACACCTTC.

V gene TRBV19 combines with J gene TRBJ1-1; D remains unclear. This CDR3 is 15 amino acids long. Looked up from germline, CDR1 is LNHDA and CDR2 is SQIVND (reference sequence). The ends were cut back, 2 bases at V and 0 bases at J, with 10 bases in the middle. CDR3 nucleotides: TGTGCCAGTAGTATATACAGAGTGATGAACACTGAAGCTTTCTTT. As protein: CASSIYRVMNTEAFF.

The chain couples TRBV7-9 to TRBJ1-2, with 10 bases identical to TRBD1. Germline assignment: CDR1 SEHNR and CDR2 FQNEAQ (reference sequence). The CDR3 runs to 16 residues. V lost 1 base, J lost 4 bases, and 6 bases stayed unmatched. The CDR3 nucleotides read TGTGCCAGCAGCTTAGAAGGACAGGGGGGGATCTATGGCTACACCTTC. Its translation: CASSLEGQGGIYGYTF.

The CDR3 bases are TGTGCCAGCAGTTTACTAGCGAACGAGCAGTACTTC. Its translation is CASSLLANEQYF. The chain recombines TRBV28 with TRBJ2-7, with a possible D match to TRBD2 (6 bases). This CDR3 region has 12 residues. Trimming took off 2 bases at V and 5 bases at J, with 7 bases between the two ends. Per germline, CDR1 MDHEN and CDR2 SYDVKM.

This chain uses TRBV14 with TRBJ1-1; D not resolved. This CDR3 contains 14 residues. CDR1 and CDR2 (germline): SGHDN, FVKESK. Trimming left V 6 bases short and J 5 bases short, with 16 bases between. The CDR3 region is CASRIKGLGTEAFF. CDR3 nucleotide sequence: TGTGCCAGCAGAATTAAGGGCCTGGGGACTGAAGCTTTCTTT.

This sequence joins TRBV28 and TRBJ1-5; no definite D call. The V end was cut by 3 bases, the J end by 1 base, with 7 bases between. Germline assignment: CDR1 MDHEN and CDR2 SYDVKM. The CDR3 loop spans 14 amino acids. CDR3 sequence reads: CASSFGRSNQPQHF. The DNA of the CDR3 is TGTGCCAGCAGTTTCGGAAGAAGCAATCAGCCCCAGCATTTT.

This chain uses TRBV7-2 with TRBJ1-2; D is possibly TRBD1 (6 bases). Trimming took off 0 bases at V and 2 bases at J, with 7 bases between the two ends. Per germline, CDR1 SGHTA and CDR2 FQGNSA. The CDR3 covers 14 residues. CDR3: CASSLARGNYGYTF. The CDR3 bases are TGTGCCAGCAGCTTAGCCAGGGGAAACTATGGCTACACCTTC.

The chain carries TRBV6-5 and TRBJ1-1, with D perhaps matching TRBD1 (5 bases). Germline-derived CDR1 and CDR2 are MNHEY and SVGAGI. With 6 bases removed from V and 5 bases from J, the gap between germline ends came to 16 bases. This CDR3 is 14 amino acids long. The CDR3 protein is CASSPQRGSTEAFF. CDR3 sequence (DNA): TGTGCCAGCAGCCCCCAAAGGGGATCGACTGAAGCTTTCTTT.

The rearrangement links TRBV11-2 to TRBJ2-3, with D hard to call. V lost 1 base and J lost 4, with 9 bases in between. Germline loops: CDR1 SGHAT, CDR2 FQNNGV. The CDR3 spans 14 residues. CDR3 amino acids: CASSLALLSDTQYF. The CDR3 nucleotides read TGTGCCAGCAGCTTAGCCCTTCTATCAGATACGCAGTATTTT.

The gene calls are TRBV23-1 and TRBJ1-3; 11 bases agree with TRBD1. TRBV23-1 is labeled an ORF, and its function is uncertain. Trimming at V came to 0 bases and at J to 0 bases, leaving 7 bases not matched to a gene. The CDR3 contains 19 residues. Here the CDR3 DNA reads TGCGCCAGCAGTCAATCATGGACAGGGGGCAGAAACTCTGGAAACACCATATATTTT. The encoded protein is CASSQSWTGGRNSGNTIYF.

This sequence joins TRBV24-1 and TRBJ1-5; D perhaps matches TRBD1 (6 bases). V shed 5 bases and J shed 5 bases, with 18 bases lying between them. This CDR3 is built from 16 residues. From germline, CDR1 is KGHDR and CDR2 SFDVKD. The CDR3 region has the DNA TGTGCCACCAGTGCCACGCCCACGGGGGCCTATCAGCCCCAGCATTTT. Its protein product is CATSATPTGAYQPQHF.

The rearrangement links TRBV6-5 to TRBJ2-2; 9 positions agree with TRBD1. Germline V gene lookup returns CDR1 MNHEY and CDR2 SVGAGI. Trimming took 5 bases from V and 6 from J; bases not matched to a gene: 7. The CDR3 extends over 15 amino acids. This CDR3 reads CASSQGQGQSGELFF. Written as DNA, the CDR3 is TGTGCCAGCAGTCAGGGACAGGGACAGTCCGGGGAGCTGTTTTTT.

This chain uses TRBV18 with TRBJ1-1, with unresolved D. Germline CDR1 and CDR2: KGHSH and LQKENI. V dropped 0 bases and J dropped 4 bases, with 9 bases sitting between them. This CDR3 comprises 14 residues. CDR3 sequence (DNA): TGTGCCAGCTCACCACCGAGTGGGTTCACTGAAGCTTTCTTT. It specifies CASSPPSGFTEAFF. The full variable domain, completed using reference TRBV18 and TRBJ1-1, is NAGVMQNPRHLVRRRGQEARLRCSPMKGHSHVYWYRQLPEEGLKFMVYLQKENIIDESGMPKERFSAEFPKEGPSILRIQQVVRGDSAAYFCASSPPSGFTEAFFGQGTRLTVV.

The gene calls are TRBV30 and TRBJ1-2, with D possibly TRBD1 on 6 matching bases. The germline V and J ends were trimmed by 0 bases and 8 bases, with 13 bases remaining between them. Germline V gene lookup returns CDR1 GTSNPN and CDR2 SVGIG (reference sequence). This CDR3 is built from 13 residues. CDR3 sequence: CAWSVVTGQGYTF. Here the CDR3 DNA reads TGTGCCTGGAGTGTGGTTACAGGGCAAGGCTACACCTTC. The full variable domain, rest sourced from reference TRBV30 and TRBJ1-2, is SQTIHQWPATLVQPVGSPLSLECTVEGTSNPNLYWYRQAAGRGLQLLFYSVGIGQISSEVPQNLSASRPQDRQFILSSKKLLLSDSGFYLCAWSVVTGQGYTFGSGTRLTVV.

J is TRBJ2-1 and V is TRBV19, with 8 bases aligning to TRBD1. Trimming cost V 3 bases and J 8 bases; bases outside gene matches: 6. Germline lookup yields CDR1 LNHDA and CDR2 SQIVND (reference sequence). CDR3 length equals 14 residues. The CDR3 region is CASSMDRDVDEQFF. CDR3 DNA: TGTGCCAGTAGTATGGACAGGGACGTCGATGAGCAGTTCTTC.